The next 13 T cell receptor beta chains were all read from a single sample in a study of shared clonotypes between healthy human individuals. This table comes from immunoSEQ multiplex PCR, and its TCRdb copy is limited to in-frame clones, with some not included. The table has more than 850,000 clones, about 80% seen once. The specimen sequenced was memory CD4+ T cells from PBMCs. Subset in this sample: CD45RA-negative fraction. Receptor source: a young man in good health. Some clones in this sample may be carry-over from other donors' samples.

This clone was seen only once. This sample includes further DNA sequences coding for the same CDR3. The chain carries TRBV5-4 and TRBJ2-1; 9 positions match TRBD2. Germline CDR1 reads SGHNT; CDR2 reads YYREEE (reference sequence). CDR3 length equals 15 residues. V shed 4 bases and J 5 bases; nucleotides not matched to a gene: 7. The chain's CDR3 is CASSQGLAGNNEQFF. CDR3 bases: TGTGCCAGCAGCCAGGGGCTAGCGGGAAACAATGAGCAGTTCTTC. Looking up the rest from reference TRBV5-4 and TRBJ2-1 gives the full variable domain: ETGVTQSPTHLIKTRGQQVTLRCSSQSGHNTVSWYQQALGQGPQFIFQYYREEENGRGNFPPRFSGLQFPNYSSELNVNALELDDSALYLCASSQGLAGNNEQFFGPGTRLTVL.

J is TRBJ1-2 and V is TRBV5-4; no clear D gene. This CDR3 spans 12 amino acids. Germline loops: CDR1 SGHNT, CDR2 YYREEE (reference sequence). The V gene lost 3 bases and the J gene lost 5 bases, with 8 bases spanning the gap. CDR3 residues: CASSSDVYGYTF. CDR3 in DNA: TGTGCCAGCAGCTCTGACGTGTATGGCTACACCTTC.

This clone was recorded many times. This sample also contains other DNA sequences that code for the same CDR3. In DNA, the CDR3 is TGTGCCAGCAGTCCCTCCGGACAGGTTCCCGTCTATGGCTACACCTTC. The encoded protein is CASSPSGQVPVYGYTF. J is TRBJ1-2 and V is TRBV27; 7 nucleotides align to TRBD1. Germline V CDR1 and CDR2: MNHEY, SMNVEV (reference sequence). Trimming took 5 bases from V and 4 from J; bases not matched to a gene: 13. CDR3 length: 16 amino acids.

This clone was recorded a few times. This sample also contains other DNA sequences that code for the same CDR3. The rearrangement joins TRBV5-4 to TRBJ2-1; 10 bases line up with TRBD2. The CDR3 loop spans 15 amino acids. CDR1 is SGHNT, CDR2 YYREEE, per germline (reference sequence). V shed 5 bases, J shed 0 bases, and the junction held 2 bases outside the gene matches. CDR3 residues: CASSSSGGSYNEQFF. The CDR3 DNA follows: TGTGCCAGCAGTTCTAGCGGGGGCTCCTACAATGAGCAGTTCTTC.

The genes are TRBV21-1 and TRBJ1-4. TRBV21-1 is recorded as a pseudogene. The CDR3 has 19 residues. The CDR3 DNA reads TGTGCCAGCAGCGCCCACGGAAAAACGACAGAGAGGGGTGGTGAAAAACTGTTTTTT. It translates to CASSAHGKTTERGGEKLFF.

In this sample, this clone turned up once. The rearrangement links TRBV29-1 to TRBJ1-5, with TRBD1 matching over 8 bases. The germline gives CDR1 SQVTM, CDR2 ANQGSEA. The CDR3 is 13 amino acids. V lost 7 bases to trimming and J lost 4 bases; unmatched junction nucleotides: 6. The CDR3 loop reads CSAGDRRNQPQHF. The CDR3 coding sequence is TGCAGCGCTGGGGACAGGAGGAATCAGCCCCAGCATTTT.

The chain is built from TRBV7-3 and TRBJ2-6; no definite D call. V was trimmed by 8 bases and J by 1 base, leaving 9 bases between them. CDR1 and CDR2 from the germline V gene are SGHTA and FQGTGA. CDR3 length: 14 amino acids. The CDR3 loop reads CASGSRSGANVLTF. The CDR3, as DNA: TGTGCCAGCGGGTCTAGGTCTGGGGCCAACGTCCTGACTTTC.

The genes are TRBV28 and TRBJ2-1; D not certain. This CDR3 contains 13 residues. Germline lookup yields CDR1 MDHEN and CDR2 SYDVKM. Trimming removed 4 bases from V and 0 bases from J, with 4 bases in between. The chain's CDR3 is CASSWDSYNEQFF. CDR3 DNA sequence: TGTGCCAGCAGTTGGGACTCCTACAATGAGCAGTTCTTC.

This chain uses TRBV19 with TRBJ1-2; D call uncertain. From germline, CDR1 is LNHDA and CDR2 SQIVND (reference sequence). This CDR3 comprises 15 residues. Trimming removed 6 bases from V and 3 bases from J, with 17 bases in between. The CDR3 sequence: CASRDRALEDYGYTF. The DNA for the CDR3 is TGTGCCAGTAGGGATAGGGCCCTAGAGGACTATGGCTACACCTTC. The variable domain in full, completed from reference TRBV19 and TRBJ1-2, reads DGGITQSPKYLFRKEGQNVTLSCEQNLNHDAMYWYRQDPGQGLRLIYYSQIVNDFQKGDIAEGYSVSREKKESFPLTVTSAQKNPTAFYLCASRDRALEDYGYTFGSGTRLTVV.

CDR3 amino acids: CASSPGIGGANVLTF. In DNA, the CDR3 is TGTGCCAGCAGCCCCGGGATTGGTGGGGCCAACGTCCTGACTTTC. The genes are TRBV7-3 and TRBJ2-6, with a weak D call TRBD2 (5 bases). With 5 bases removed from V and 3 bases from J, the gap between germline ends came to 11 bases. The CDR3 loop spans 15 amino acids. Germline V gives CDR1 SGHTA, CDR2 FQGTGA.

The chain employs TRBV4-3 and TRBJ1-4; D ambiguous. CDR1 is LGHNA, CDR2 YSLEER, per germline. Trimming took off 0 bases at V and 5 bases at J, with 10 bases between the two ends. CDR3 size: 15 residues. The CDR3 loop is CASSQEGSVNEKLFF. CDR3 DNA: TGCGCCAGCAGCCAAGAGGGTTCCGTGAATGAAAAACTGTTTTTT.

This chain connects TRBV23-1 to TRBJ1-4, with D unresolved. TRBV23-1 is designated an ORF whose function remains uncertain. The V and J ends lost 3 bases and 0 bases respectively, with 5 bases between them. This CDR3 comprises 14 residues. As DNA, the CDR3 is TGCGCCAGCAGTCAGGAGACAACTAATGAAAAACTGTTTTTT. Protein: CASSQETTNEKLFF.

The chain joins TRBV7-3 to TRBJ2-5; 8 bases align to TRBD2. The germline V gene has CDR1 SGHTA and CDR2 FQGTGA. J lost 6 bases, V lost 5 bases, and 11 bases had no gene match. CDR3 length: 15 residues. The CDR3 DNA is TGTGCCAGCAGCCCGACAGCGGGAGACTGGAAGACCCAGTACTTC. The encoded protein is CASSPTAGDWKTQYF.